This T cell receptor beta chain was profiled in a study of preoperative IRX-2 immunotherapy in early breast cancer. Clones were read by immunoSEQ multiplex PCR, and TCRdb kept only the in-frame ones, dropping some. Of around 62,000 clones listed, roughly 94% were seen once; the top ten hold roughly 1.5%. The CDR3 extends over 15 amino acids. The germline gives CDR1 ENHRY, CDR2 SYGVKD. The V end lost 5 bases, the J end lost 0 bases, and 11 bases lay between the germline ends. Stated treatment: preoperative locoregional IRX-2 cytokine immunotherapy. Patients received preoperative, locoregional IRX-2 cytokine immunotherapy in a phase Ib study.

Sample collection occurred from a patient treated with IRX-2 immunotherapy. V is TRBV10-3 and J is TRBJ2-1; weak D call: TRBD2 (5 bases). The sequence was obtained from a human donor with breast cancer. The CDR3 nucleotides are TGTGCCATCAGTCGGACTGAAACCTCCTACAATGAGCAGTTCTTC. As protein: CAISRTETSYNEQFF.